Listed below are T cell receptor beta chains from one sample, sequenced in a study of cytomegalovirus exposure and HLA in healthy donors. TCRdb's copy holds only in-frame clones and misses some; the assay was immunoSEQ multiplex PCR. The sample has about 130,000 clones; roughly a tenth are singletons. What was sequenced was PBMCs. Source of these receptors: a woman under 30 in good health and CMV-seropositive. Each CDR3 is given with its conserved first and last residue. Each record gives: D gene, clone size, CDR3 length, V gene, J gene, CDR3 DNA, CDR3 protein. D genes are given only for firm matches. Rows may omit the clone size; those that give it use once, few, many or a size class.

>-|-|18|TRBV9|TRBJ2-2
TGTGCCAGCAGCTCATCCCCCCTTTCGCAGGATAACACCGGGGAGCTGTTTTTT
CASSSSPLSQDNTGELFF
>-|-|14|TRBV9|TRBJ1-1
TGTGCCAGCAGCGTAGAAGGGGAGGGCACTGAAGCTTTCTTT
CASSVEGEGTEAFF
>-|few|15|TRBV9|TRBJ2-3
TGTGCCAGCAGCCGGAGGGGGCGCGAGACAGATACGCAGTATTTT
CASSRRGRETDTQYF
>-|-|12|TRBV5-6|TRBJ2-1
TGTGCCGGCCGGGGACACCATATTGAGCAGTTCTTC
CAGRGHHIEQFF
>-|-|14|TRBV6-1|TRBJ1-1
TGTGCCAGCCTACGCGGCAGCTTGAACACTGAAGCTTTCTTT
CASLRGSLNTEAFF
>TRBD2|-|15|TRBV6-1|TRBJ2-7
TGTGCCAGCAGCTCCCTAGCGGGGGTCCCCTACGAGCAGTACTTC
CASSSLAGVPYEQYF
>TRBD1|-|15|TRBV19|TRBJ2-2
TGTGCCAGTAGTATAGGAGGGACAGGGGCCGGGGAGCTGTTTTTT
CASSIGGTGAGELFF
>-|few|16|TRBV9|TRBJ2-3
TGTGCCAGCAGCGTAGAGGAGGGGCATAGCACAGATACGCAGTATTTT
CASSVEEGHSTDTQYF
>-|few|13|TRBV29-1|TRBJ1-1
TGCAGCGTTGAGGAGGGGATGAACACTGAAGCTTTCTTT
CSVEEGMNTEAFF
>-|few|14|TRBV28|TRBJ1-2
TGTGCCAGCAGTCCGACAGCCGGGAGCTATGGCTACACCTTC
CASSPTAGSYGYTF
>-|few|15|TRBV4-1|TRBJ1-6
TGCGCCAGCAGCCCCTTTATGGGGCCGGATTCACCCCTCCACTTT
CASSPFMGPDSPLHF
>-|-|15|TRBV6-5|TRBJ2-2
TGTGCCACCTCCACCAGGGGTCGAACCACCGGGGAGCTGTTTTTT
CATSTRGRTTGELFF
>TRBD2|-|19|TRBV5-1|TRBJ2-3
TGCGCCAGCAGCCCATCCAATCTAGCGGGAGGATCGAGCACAGATACGCAGTATTTT
CASSPSNLAGGSSTDTQYF
>TRBD1|-|14|TRBV18|TRBJ2-5
TGTGCCAGCTCATTCCGGGACAGTGAAGAGACCCAGTACTTC
CASSFRDSEETQYF
>-|few|13|TRBV10-3|TRBJ2-3
TGTGCCATCAGTGTTGGGGGGACAGATACGCAGTATTTT
CAISVGGTDTQYF
>-|few|13|TRBV7-8|TRBJ2-2
TGTGCCAGCAGCTTAGGGAGGACCGGGGAGCTGTTTTTT
CASSLGRTGELFF
>-|few|13|TRBV27|TRBJ1-4
TGTGCCAGCAGCCTGTGGCTTAATGAAAAACTGTTTTTT
CASSLWLNEKLFF
>-|few|14|TRBV18|TRBJ1-1
TGTGCCAGCTCACACGGACAGACGAACACTGAAGCTTTCTTT
CASSHGQTNTEAFF
>-|few|14|TRBV5-8|TRBJ1-1
TGTGCCAGCAGCTTCCTTCTCCTGAACACTGAAGCTTTCTTT
CASSFLLLNTEAFF